The rows below give T cell receptor beta chains drawn from one sample of a study of sequential checkpoint blockade in melanoma. Clones were read by immunoSEQ multiplex PCR, and TCRdb kept only the in-frame ones, dropping some. The repertoire holds some 9,200 clones, with approximately 23% as singletons. Sequencing used tumor tissue (inferred from file names), obtained from a patient given nivolumab and ipilimumab in sequence. All receptors come from a human donor with melanoma. Each CDR3 is given with its conserved first and last residue. The D gene is left open where the match is weak. Size tells how often a clone was seen (once, few, many) or the class of an expanded clone, and some rows leave it out.

J gene: TRBJ1-3
V gene: TRBV30
D gene: NA
clone size: NA
CDR3 protein: CAWSRGLHQGNTIYF
CDR3 DNA: TGTGCCTGGAGTAGGGGTCTGCACCAAGGAAACACCATATATTTT

J gene: TRBJ1-2
V gene: TRBV18
D gene: TRBD1
clone size: NA
CDR3 protein: CASSPQTGANYGYTF
CDR3 DNA: TGTGCCAGCTCACCACAGACAGGGGCTAACTATGGCTACACCTTC

J gene: TRBJ2-1
V gene: TRBV19
D gene: TRBD2
clone size: NA
CDR3 protein: CASSLTSGDYNEQFF
CDR3 DNA: TGTGCCAGTAGTTTGACTAGCGGAGATTACAATGAGCAGTTCTTC

J gene: TRBJ2-7
V gene: TRBV23-1
D gene: TRBD1
clone size: few
CDR3 protein: CASSPERGQEDEQYF
CDR3 DNA: TGCGCCAGCAGCCCCGAAAGGGGACAGGAGGACGAGCAGTACTTC

J gene: TRBJ2-7
V gene: TRBV11-3
D gene: TRBD1
clone size: many
CDR3 protein: CASSSGQGEVYEQYF
CDR3 DNA: TGTGCCAGCAGCTCGGGACAGGGAGAGGTCTACGAGCAGTACTTC

J gene: TRBJ2-2
V gene: TRBV14
D gene: TRBD1
clone size: once
CDR3 protein: CASSQMQGAWTGELFF
CDR3 DNA: TGTGCCAGCAGCCAAATGCAGGGGGCGTGGACCGGGGAGCTGTTTTTT

J gene: TRBJ1-3
V gene: TRBV6-8
D gene: NA
clone size: NA
CDR3 protein: CASSDQGHSGNTIYF
CDR3 DNA: TGTGCCAGCAGTGATCAGGGACACTCTGGAAACACCATATATTTT

J gene: TRBJ1-2
V gene: TRBV19
D gene: NA
clone size: NA
CDR3 protein: CASSTTLVYTF
CDR3 DNA: TGTGCCAGTAGTACCACCTTGGTCTACACCTTC

J gene: TRBJ2-2
V gene: TRBV5-1
D gene: NA
clone size: NA
CDR3 protein: CASSLRGVGANTGELFF
CDR3 DNA: TGCGCCAGCAGCTTGAGAGGGGTGGGGGCGAACACCGGGGAGCTGTTTTTT

J gene: TRBJ1-6
V gene: TRBV28
D gene: NA
clone size: NA
CDR3 protein: CASTMGGGAISPLHF
CDR3 DNA: TGTGCCAGCACCATGGGAGGGGGGGCCATTTCACCCCTCCACTTT

J gene: TRBJ2-7
V gene: TRBV19
D gene: NA
clone size: NA
CDR3 protein: CASSPDLNPPYEQYF
CDR3 DNA: TGTGCCAGTAGCCCGGACCTGAACCCTCCCTACGAGCAGTACTTC

J gene: TRBJ1-2
V gene: TRBV28
D gene: TRBD1
clone size: NA
CDR3 protein: CATLRTGDGYTF
CDR3 DNA: TGTGCCACCCTCCGGACAGGGGATGGCTACACCTTC

J gene: TRBJ1-2
V gene: TRBV28
D gene: NA
clone size: NA
CDR3 protein: CASEIGGKDYGYTF
CDR3 DNA: TGTGCCAGCGAGATTGGGGGTAAAGACTATGGCTACACCTTC

J gene: TRBJ2-6
V gene: TRBV11-3
D gene: NA
clone size: few
CDR3 protein: CASSPPRRRQSRANVLTF
CDR3 DNA: TGTGCCAGCAGCCCGCCCCGGAGACGACAAAGTCGGGCCAACGTCCTGACTTTC

J gene: TRBJ1-1
V gene: TRBV5-1
D gene: TRBD1
clone size: NA
CDR3 protein: CASSLAGQGMNTEAFF
CDR3 DNA: TGCGCCAGCAGCTTGGCGGGACAGGGAATGAACACTGAAGCTTTCTTT

J gene: TRBJ2-7
V gene: TRBV19
D gene: NA
clone size: NA
CDR3 protein: CASSIWALGVYEQYF
CDR3 DNA: TGTGCCAGTAGTATTTGGGCCCTAGGGGTCTACGAGCAGTACTTC

J gene: TRBJ2-3
V gene: TRBV6-8
D gene: NA
clone size: many
CDR3 protein: CASSPPGAYTPGDTQYF
CDR3 DNA: TGTGCCAGCAGCCCCCCGGGGGCCTACACTCCCGGAGATACGCAGTATTTT

J gene: TRBJ2-1
V gene: TRBV6-8
D gene: TRBD1
clone size: few
CDR3 protein: CATSTVQGAYNEQFF
CDR3 DNA: TGTGCCACCAGCACGGTTCAGGGGGCGTATAATGAGCAGTTCTTC

J gene: TRBJ1-1
V gene: TRBV6-8
D gene: TRBD1
clone size: medium-sized
CDR3 protein: CASSPYDRGRSTEAFF
CDR3 DNA: TGTGCCAGCAGTCCATACGACAGGGGAAGAAGTACTGAAGCTTTCTTT

J gene: TRBJ2-1
V gene: TRBV7-6
D gene: TRBD1
clone size: few
CDR3 protein: CASSEVVGQGGEQFF
CDR3 DNA: TGTGCCAGCAGCGAAGTTGTGGGACAGGGGGGCGAGCAGTTCTTC

J gene: TRBJ2-7
V gene: TRBV11-3
D gene: NA
clone size: NA
CDR3 protein: CASSQGGANYEQYF
CDR3 DNA: TGTGCCAGCAGCCAGGGGGGGGCTAACTACGAGCAGTACTTC

J gene: TRBJ1-2
V gene: TRBV9
D gene: NA
clone size: few
CDR3 protein: CASSDGVGGTVSGYTF
CDR3 DNA: TGTGCCAGCAGCGACGGGGTAGGAGGCACTGTAAGTGGCTACACCTTC

J gene: TRBJ2-1
V gene: TRBV6-8
D gene: NA
clone size: many
CDR3 protein: CASSYSRRGAYNEQFF
CDR3 DNA: TGTGCCAGCAGTTACTCCCGGCGCGGGGCCTACAATGAGCAGTTCTTC

J gene: TRBJ1-1
V gene: TRBV29-1
D gene: NA
clone size: NA
CDR3 protein: CSVAPRQAYTEAFF
CDR3 DNA: TGCAGCGTTGCCCCCCGACAGGCCTACACTGAAGCTTTCTTT

J gene: TRBJ1-5
V gene: TRBV1
D gene: NA
clone size: NA
CDR3 protein: CTSSRDPDGNLVLQHF
CDR3 DNA: TGCACCAGCAGCCGAGACCCGGACGGAAACTTAGTCCTCCAGCATTTT

J gene: TRBJ1-4
V gene: TRBV19
D gene: TRBD1
clone size: NA
CDR3 protein: CASRGQGQSNEKLFF
CDR3 DNA: TGTGCCAGTAGAGGACAGGGGCAAAGTAATGAAAAACTGTTTTTT

J gene: TRBJ2-7
V gene: TRBV11-3
D gene: TRBD1
clone size: medium-sized
CDR3 protein: CASVRDRASYEQYF
CDR3 DNA: TGTGCCAGCGTGAGGGACAGGGCGTCCTACGAGCAGTACTTC

J gene: TRBJ1-1
V gene: TRBV6-8
D gene: NA
clone size: NA
CDR3 protein: CASSYRTEMGAFF
CDR3 DNA: TGTGCCAGCAGTTACAGGACGGAGATGGGAGCTTTCTTT

J gene: TRBJ2-1
V gene: TRBV6-8
D gene: NA
clone size: medium-sized
CDR3 protein: CAIEDRNNNEQFF
CDR3 DNA: TGTGCCATCGAGGACAGAAACAACAATGAGCAGTTCTTC

J gene: TRBJ2-7
V gene: TRBV9
D gene: TRBD1
clone size: NA
CDR3 protein: CASSVGQGDEQYF
CDR3 DNA: TGTGCCAGCAGCGTAGGACAGGGGGACGAGCAGTACTTC

J gene: TRBJ2-4
V gene: TRBV6-8
D gene: NA
clone size: many
CDR3 protein: CASSLDSAKNIQYF
CDR3 DNA: TGTGCCAGCAGTTTGGACAGCGCCAAAAACATTCAGTACTTC

J gene: TRBJ1-1
V gene: TRBV6-8
D gene: NA
clone size: medium-sized
CDR3 protein: CASSFQETNTEAFF
CDR3 DNA: TGTGCCAGCAGTTTCCAGGAGACGAACACTGAAGCTTTCTTT

J gene: TRBJ1-5
V gene: TRBV6-8
D gene: NA
clone size: few
CDR3 protein: CASSYSLYGTQHF
CDR3 DNA: TGTGCCAGCAGTTACTCGCTTTATGGGACCCAGCATTTT

J gene: TRBJ2-3
V gene: TRBV11-3
D gene: NA
clone size: large
CDR3 protein: CASSFEEGTSTDTQYF
CDR3 DNA: TGTGCCAGCAGCTTTGAGGAGGGGACTAGCACAGATACGCAGTATTTT

J gene: TRBJ2-1
V gene: TRBV19
D gene: NA
clone size: NA
CDR3 protein: CASSPDPIAKFF
CDR3 DNA: TGTGCCAGTAGTCCCGACCCGATCGCGAAGTTCTTC

J gene: TRBJ1-1
V gene: TRBV19
D gene: TRBD1
clone size: NA
CDR3 protein: CASSISGTQGAGTEAFF
CDR3 DNA: TGTGCCAGTAGTATATCGGGAACCCAGGGGGCGGGCACTGAAGCTTTCTTT

J gene: TRBJ2-7
V gene: TRBV11-3
D gene: NA
clone size: many
CDR3 protein: CASSETGFLSYEQYF
CDR3 DNA: TGTGCCAGCAGCGAGACAGGTTTTCTCTCCTACGAGCAGTACTTC

J gene: TRBJ2-3
V gene: TRBV6-8
D gene: NA
clone size: many
CDR3 protein: CASSSAGRMDTQYF
CDR3 DNA: TGTGCCAGCAGTTCAGCTGGAAGAATGGATACGCAGTATTTT

J gene: TRBJ2-5
V gene: TRBV6-8
D gene: TRBD1
clone size: many
CDR3 protein: CASNPDRAQETQYF
CDR3 DNA: TGTGCCAGCAACCCGGACAGGGCACAAGAGACCCAGTACTTC

J gene: TRBJ2-7
V gene: TRBV11-3
D gene: NA
clone size: NA
CDR3 protein: CASPQGGGSFEQYF
CDR3 DNA: TGTGCCAGCCCCCAGGGAGGGGGTTCGTTCGAGCAGTACTTC

J gene: TRBJ1-1
V gene: TRBV29-1
D gene: NA
clone size: medium-sized
CDR3 protein: CSAAFGQGYEAFF
CDR3 DNA: TGCAGCGCCGCCTTTGGGCAGGGATACGAAGCTTTCTTT

J gene: TRBJ2-5
V gene: TRBV18
D gene: NA
clone size: NA
CDR3 protein: CASSPPAWVAEETQYF
CDR3 DNA: TGTGCCAGCTCACCACCGGCCTGGGTCGCAGAAGAGACCCAGTACTTC

J gene: TRBJ1-3
V gene: TRBV5-1
D gene: NA
clone size: NA
CDR3 protein: CASSRDMLAGNTIYF
CDR3 DNA: TGCGCCAGCAGCCGGGACATGTTGGCTGGAAACACCATATATTTT

J gene: TRBJ1-1
V gene: TRBV5-1
D gene: TRBD1
clone size: NA
CDR3 protein: CASSLALGQGEAFF
CDR3 DNA: TGCGCCAGCAGCTTGGCATTGGGACAGGGTGAAGCTTTCTTT

J gene: TRBJ1-5
V gene: TRBV19
D gene: TRBD1
clone size: NA
CDR3 protein: CASSTGGPYQPQHF
CDR3 DNA: TGTGCCAGTAGTACAGGGGGGCCTTATCAGCCCCAGCATTTT

J gene: TRBJ2-3
V gene: TRBV5-1
D gene: TRBD2
clone size: NA
CDR3 protein: CASSLGGARTDTQYF
CDR3 DNA: TGCGCCAGCAGCCTCGGGGGGGCTAGGACAGATACGCAGTATTTT

J gene: TRBJ2-1
V gene: TRBV4-1
D gene: TRBD2
clone size: many
CDR3 protein: CASSRETYIAGEGNEQFF
CDR3 DNA: TGCGCCAGCAGCCGAGAAACCTACATAGCGGGGGAAGGTAATGAGCAGTTCTTC

J gene: TRBJ1-1
V gene: TRBV6-8
D gene: TRBD1
clone size: NA
CDR3 protein: CASMTGGYTEAFF
CDR3 DNA: TGTGCCAGCATGACAGGGGGTTACACTGAAGCTTTCTTT

J gene: TRBJ2-5
V gene: TRBV11-3
D gene: NA
clone size: NA
CDR3 protein: CASSLGIGVETQYF
CDR3 DNA: TGTGCCAGCAGCTTAGGGATCGGGGTTGAGACCCAGTACTTC

J gene: TRBJ1-5
V gene: TRBV6-8
D gene: NA
clone size: medium-sized
CDR3 protein: CASSRQNSNQPQHF
CDR3 DNA: TGTGCCAGCAGTAGACAGAATAGCAATCAGCCCCAGCATTTT

J gene: TRBJ2-3
V gene: TRBV28
D gene: TRBD1
clone size: NA
CDR3 protein: CASRRQGAGTDTQYF
CDR3 DNA: TGTGCCAGCAGAAGACAGGGGGCCGGCACAGATACGCAGTATTTT

J gene: TRBJ2-7
V gene: TRBV11-3
D gene: TRBD1
clone size: many
CDR3 protein: CASSALTGSSYEQYF
CDR3 DNA: TGTGCCAGCAGCGCCCTGACAGGGTCCTCCTACGAGCAGTACTTC

J gene: TRBJ2-7
V gene: TRBV11-3
D gene: TRBD1
clone size: medium-sized
CDR3 protein: CASSLRGRGYEQYF
CDR3 DNA: TGTGCCAGCAGCTTAAGGGGGCGCGGGTACGAGCAGTACTTC